This TCR beta chain emerged from a study of T cell repertoires in cytomegalovirus infection. Overall study context: Peptides in the study included HLA-C-restricted and HLA-B-restricted CMV epitopes. Public TCR beta signatures were indicative of both CMV infection and a matching HLA type. Study results and limitations: Accumulated public TCR beta family frequency recognized individuals carrying CMV together with the relevant HLA. Clonotypes of TCR beta that were HLA-C-restricted and CMV-specific dominated the ex vivo response.

TCRdb processed the reads anew with MiXCR; each CDR3 protein has one entry. The sample has around 78,000 distinct CDR3 sequences; roughly 39% are singletons. This clonotype was detected only a few times. As yet, its antigen is unknown. CDR3 length: 14 amino acids. With 7 bases clipped from V and 4 bases from J, the junction kept 9 bases outside the gene matches. The chain uses TRBV12-3 or TRBV12-4 and TRBJ1-2; 7 bases map to TRBD1. The TCR originated in a human donor in good health (CMV status not recorded). Some clones in this sample may be carry-over from other donors' samples. The sequenced sample was CD8+ T cells from cultured PBMCs, obtained from culture after CMV antigen stimulation. The CDR3 nucleotides are TGTGCCAGCACCGATGGGACAGCGACCTATGGCTACACCTTC. Protein: CASTDGTATYGYTF.